The clone carrying this T cell receptor beta chain was observed a few times. The antigen is undetermined. A single record per CDR3 protein comes from TCRdb applying MiXCR to the 5' RACE reads. The top ten hold 2.9% of the sample, which has about 470,000 distinct CDR3 sequences, 20% to 25% seen once. This sample was included in a study of identical twins. Overall study results and limits: Insertion counts were lower in abundant cord blood beta clonotypes, a trend that memory repertoires did not show.

The CDR3 has 15 amino acids. V was shortened by 1 base and J by 0 bases, with 10 bases between the two germline ends. The germline V gene encodes CDR1 DFQATT and CDR2 SNEGSKA (reference sequence). These same records also appear under a second study, on T cells expressing NK-cell markers.

The V and J genes are TRBV20-1 and TRBJ2-1; TRBD2 is a possible D gene (5 bases). The sequencing input was CD4+ T cells sorted from blood. This sequence originates from a young woman in good health. This chain's CDR3 is CSARGGESSYNEQFF. Written as DNA, the CDR3 is TGCAGTGCTAGAGGGGGAGAAAGCTCCTACAATGAGCAGTTCTTC.